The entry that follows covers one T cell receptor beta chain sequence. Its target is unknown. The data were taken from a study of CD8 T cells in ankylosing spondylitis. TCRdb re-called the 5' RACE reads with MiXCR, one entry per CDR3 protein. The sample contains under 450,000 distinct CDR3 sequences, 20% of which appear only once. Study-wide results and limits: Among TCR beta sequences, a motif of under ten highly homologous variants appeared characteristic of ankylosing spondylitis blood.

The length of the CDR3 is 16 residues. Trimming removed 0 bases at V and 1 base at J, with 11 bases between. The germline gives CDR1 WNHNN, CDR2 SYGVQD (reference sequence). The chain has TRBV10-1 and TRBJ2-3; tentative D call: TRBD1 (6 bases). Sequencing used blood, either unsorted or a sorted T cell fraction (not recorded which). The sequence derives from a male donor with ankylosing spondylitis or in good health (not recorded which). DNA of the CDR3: TGCGCCAGCAGTGAGTCCAGGGGAGCGGGCACAGATACGCAGTATTTT. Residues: CASSESRGAGTDTQYF.